This is a list of T cell receptor beta chains from one sample in a study of CD8+ T cells in alopecia areata. This table comes from immunoSEQ multiplex PCR, and its TCRdb copy is limited to in-frame clones, with some not included. The sample shows 200,000 to 250,000 clones, more than 45% of them seen only once. Sequenced here: CD4+ T cells sorted from blood, sampled at week 0. These receptors all stem from a human donor with alopecia areata. Both conserved end residues are part of each CDR3.

TRBV6-6,TRBJ2-5,13,CASTREVEETQYF
TRBV27,TRBJ1-2,15,CASSWDLQGGYGYTF
TRBV15,TRBJ2-6,17,CATSREGQGHGANVLTF
TRBV20-1,TRBJ1-1,11,CSASGGLEAFF
TRBV7-8,TRBJ1-5,12,CASSPYTGPQHF
TRBV25-1,TRBJ1-2,15,CASSGRGQGNYGYTF
TRBV7-2,TRBJ1-4,15,CASSPYDRGGEKLFF
TRBV6-1,TRBJ1-5,13,CASSVGQGQPQHF
TRBV29-1,TRBJ1-1,13,CSVVRRLNTEAFF
TRBV19,TRBJ1-2,15,CASSINHRANYGYTF
TRBV7-9,TRBJ2-7,13,CASSLERDAEQYF
TRBV5-1,TRBJ2-5,14,CASSPGTVQETQYF
TRBV7-9,TRBJ2-1,15,CASSRIGTSQDEQFF